This is a list of T cell receptor beta chains from one sample in a study of T-cell reconstitution after alpha-beta-depleted transplantation in children. TCRdb independently ran MiXCR on the PCR reads; one entry per CDR3 protein. Of about 470,000 distinct CDR3 sequences in the sample, approximately 41% were seen once. Sequenced material: PBMCs, taken before TCRalphabeta/CD19-depleted stem cell transplant. The receptors originated from a girl aged 2-9 years with aplastic anemia, due to receive a stem cell transplant. Both conserved end residues are part of each CDR3. The order of the fields is clone size, V gene, D gene, J gene, CDR3 protein, CDR3 DNA. D genes are given only for firm matches. The size of a clone is reported for some rows only, either as once, few or many, or as a class for expanded clones.

clone_size: .
v_call: TRBV5-5
d_call: .
j_call: TRBJ2-2
cdr3_aa: CASAARANTGELFF
cdr3_nt: TGTGCCAGCGCGGCCCGCGCGAACACCGGGGAGCTGTTTTTT

clone_size: .
v_call: TRBV7-2
d_call: TRBD2
j_call: TRBJ2-7
cdr3_aa: CASSLASGNDEQYF
cdr3_nt: TGTGCCAGCAGCTTAGCTAGCGGGAACGACGAGCAGTACTTC

clone_size: few
v_call: TRBV10-3
d_call: TRBD1
j_call: TRBJ1-5
cdr3_aa: CAISEGGRNQPQHF
cdr3_nt: TGTGCCATCAGTGAAGGGGGCCGGAATCAGCCCCAGCATTTT

clone_size: few
v_call: TRBV2
d_call: TRBD2
j_call: TRBJ2-1
cdr3_aa: CASRRSGLADYNEQFF
cdr3_nt: TGTGCCAGCAGAAGGTCCGGGCTAGCGGATTACAATGAGCAGTTCTTC

clone_size: .
v_call: TRBV6-1
d_call: TRBD1
j_call: TRBJ2-7
cdr3_aa: CASSPDRGTSYEQYF
cdr3_nt: TGTGCCAGCAGCCCTGACAGGGGGACTTCCTACGAGCAGTACTTC

clone_size: .
v_call: TRBV20-1
d_call: TRBD1
j_call: TRBJ1-2
cdr3_aa: CSARDLGKTGAYGYTF
cdr3_nt: TGCAGTGCTAGAGATCTGGGGAAAACAGGGGCCTATGGCTACACCTTC

clone_size: .
v_call: TRBV29-1
d_call: .
j_call: TRBJ2-3
cdr3_aa: CSDVEGADTQYF
cdr3_nt: TGCAGCGACGTGGAGGGCGCAGATACGCAGTATTTT

clone_size: few
v_call: TRBV30
d_call: .
j_call: TRBJ2-7
cdr3_aa: CAWSMNPSYEQYF
cdr3_nt: TGTGCCTGGAGTATGAATCCCAGCTACGAGCAGTACTTC

clone_size: .
v_call: TRBV28
d_call: TRBD1
j_call: TRBJ2-7
cdr3_aa: CASSFLLGGDRVDEQYF
cdr3_nt: TGTGCCAGCAGTTTTCTTTTGGGGGGGGACAGGGTTGACGAGCAGTACTTC

clone_size: .
v_call: TRBV7-9
d_call: .
j_call: TRBJ2-1
cdr3_aa: CASSLDSRGHEQFF
cdr3_nt: TGTGCCAGCAGCTTAGACTCGCGCGGTCATGAGCAGTTCTTC

clone_size: few
v_call: TRBV4-3
d_call: TRBD1
j_call: TRBJ1-4
cdr3_aa: CASSQDLPGGGNEKLFF
cdr3_nt: TGCGCCAGCAGCCAAGATTTGCCAGGGGGAGGGAATGAAAAACTGTTTTTT

clone_size: .
v_call: TRBV29-1
d_call: TRBD2
j_call: TRBJ2-5
cdr3_aa: CSVLTSGGSQEYF
cdr3_nt: TGCAGCGTCCTGACTAGCGGGGGGTCCCAGGAGTACTTC

clone_size: .
v_call: TRBV28
d_call: .
j_call: TRBJ1-4
cdr3_aa: CASSSRVGAINEKLFF
cdr3_nt: TGTGCCAGCAGTTCTCGAGTAGGGGCCATTAATGAAAAACTGTTTTTT

clone_size: .
v_call: TRBV5-1
d_call: TRBD2
j_call: TRBJ2-3
cdr3_aa: CASRPPSGGLSTDTQYF
cdr3_nt: TGCGCCAGCAGGCCGCCTAGCGGGGGCCTTAGCACAGATACGCAGTATTTT

clone_size: few
v_call: TRBV3-1
d_call: TRBD1
j_call: TRBJ2-3
cdr3_aa: CASRLQGATDTQYF
cdr3_nt: TGTGCCAGCAGGTTACAGGGGGCGACAGATACGCAGTATTTT

clone_size: .
v_call: TRBV15
d_call: TRBD2
j_call: TRBJ2-3
cdr3_aa: CATSRTSGIPSTDTQYF
cdr3_nt: TGTGCCACCAGCAGGACTAGCGGGATACCTAGCACAGATACGCAGTATTTT

clone_size: .
v_call: TRBV15
d_call: TRBD2
j_call: TRBJ2-3
cdr3_aa: CATSREAGGAPDTQYF
cdr3_nt: TGTGCCACCAGCAGAGAAGCCGGGGGGGCCCCAGATACGCAGTATTTT

clone_size: few
v_call: TRBV20-1
d_call: .
j_call: TRBJ2-7
cdr3_aa: CSARSRHEQYF
cdr3_nt: TGCAGTGCTAGATCCCGGCACGAGCAGTACTTC

clone_size: .
v_call: TRBV7-2
d_call: .
j_call: TRBJ1-2
cdr3_aa: CASSLMREYGYTF
cdr3_nt: TGTGCCAGCAGCTTAATGCGGGAATATGGCTACACCTTC

clone_size: .
v_call: TRBV20-1
d_call: .
j_call: TRBJ2-7
cdr3_aa: CSATHGSYEQYF
cdr3_nt: TGCAGTGCAACCCACGGGTCCTACGAGCAGTACTTC

clone_size: .
v_call: TRBV10-1
d_call: TRBD2
j_call: TRBJ2-1
cdr3_aa: CASSVIAGTNEQFF
cdr3_nt: TGCGCCAGCAGTGTAATAGCGGGGACCAATGAGCAGTTCTTC

clone_size: many
v_call: TRBV4-1
d_call: .
j_call: TRBJ2-2
cdr3_aa: CASSQTLGGELFF
cdr3_nt: TGCGCCAGCAGCCAGACACTCGGCGGGGAGCTGTTTTTT

clone_size: .
v_call: TRBV4-1
d_call: .
j_call: TRBJ2-4
cdr3_aa: CASSQDLRGLGGIQYF
cdr3_nt: TGCGCCAGCAGCCAAGACCTCCGGGGCTTGGGTGGCATTCAGTACTTC

clone_size: few
v_call: TRBV6-1
d_call: .
j_call: TRBJ2-1
cdr3_aa: CASRRTRGSTVGGGEQFF
cdr3_nt: TGTGCCAGCCGTAGAACCCGTGGGTCCACCGTAGGGGGGGGTGAGCAGTTCTTC

clone_size: few
v_call: TRBV7-9
d_call: .
j_call: TRBJ2-5
cdr3_aa: CASSLASVRAETQYF
cdr3_nt: TGTGCCAGCAGCTTAGCCTCAGTCAGGGCGGAGACCCAGTACTTC

clone_size: .
v_call: TRBV7-6
d_call: TRBD2
j_call: TRBJ2-7
cdr3_aa: CASSLDIAGGPFYEQYF
cdr3_nt: TGTGCCAGCAGCTTAGACATAGCGGGGGGGCCTTTTTACGAGCAGTACTTC

clone_size: few
v_call: TRBV4-2
d_call: .
j_call: TRBJ2-3
cdr3_aa: CASSQERLTDTQYF
cdr3_nt: TGTGCCAGCAGCCAAGAGCGGCTCACAGATACGCAGTATTTT

clone_size: few
v_call: TRBV5-1
d_call: TRBD2
j_call: TRBJ2-3
cdr3_aa: CASSLGPSGLDSDTQYF
cdr3_nt: TGCGCCAGCAGCTTGGGCCCAAGCGGACTAGATTCAGATACGCAGTATTTT

clone_size: .
v_call: TRBV10-2
d_call: TRBD2
j_call: TRBJ2-4
cdr3_aa: CASFPGLAGEGAKNIQYF
cdr3_nt: TGCGCCAGCTTTCCGGGACTAGCGGGAGAGGGAGCCAAAAACATTCAGTACTTC

clone_size: few
v_call: TRBV5-1
d_call: .
j_call: TRBJ2-7
cdr3_aa: CASSLEGRATYEQYF
cdr3_nt: TGCGCCAGCAGCTTGGAAGGCAGGGCTACCTACGAGCAGTACTTC

clone_size: .
v_call: TRBV29-1
d_call: .
j_call: TRBJ2-3
cdr3_aa: CSVGRDAGSDTQYF
cdr3_nt: TGCAGCGTTGGACGGGACGCGGGGTCAGATACGCAGTATTTT

clone_size: many
v_call: TRBV12-3/TRBV12-4
d_call: .
j_call: TRBJ1-6
cdr3_aa: CASSLQNSPLHF
cdr3_nt: TGTGCCAGCAGTTTACAGAATTCACCCCTCCACTTT

clone_size: .
v_call: TRBV12-3/TRBV12-4
d_call: .
j_call: TRBJ1-1
cdr3_aa: CASKDRWDTEAFF
cdr3_nt: TGTGCCAGCAAGGACCGGTGGGACACTGAAGCTTTCTTT

clone_size: .
v_call: TRBV5-1
d_call: TRBD1
j_call: TRBJ2-1
cdr3_aa: CASSIDPGGNEQFF
cdr3_nt: TGCGCCAGCAGCATCGACCCAGGGGGCAATGAGCAGTTCTTC

clone_size: .
v_call: TRBV29-1
d_call: .
j_call: TRBJ1-2
cdr3_aa: CSVGDFSYGYTF
cdr3_nt: TGCAGCGTGGGGGACTTCTCCTATGGCTACACCTTC

clone_size: .
v_call: TRBV18
d_call: .
j_call: TRBJ2-3
cdr3_aa: CASSPREALYTDTQYF
cdr3_nt: TGTGCCAGCTCACCACGGGAGGCATTATATACAGATACGCAGTATTTT

clone_size: once
v_call: TRBV24-1
d_call: TRBD2
j_call: TRBJ2-3
cdr3_aa: CATSDFTSGGDTQYF
cdr3_nt: TGTGCCACCAGTGACTTTACTAGCGGGGGAGATACGCAGTATTTT

clone_size: .
v_call: TRBV6-1
d_call: .
j_call: TRBJ1-4
cdr3_aa: CASRARVAGYEKLFF
cdr3_nt: TGTGCCAGCAGGGCGAGGGTAGCGGGGTACGAAAAACTGTTTTTT